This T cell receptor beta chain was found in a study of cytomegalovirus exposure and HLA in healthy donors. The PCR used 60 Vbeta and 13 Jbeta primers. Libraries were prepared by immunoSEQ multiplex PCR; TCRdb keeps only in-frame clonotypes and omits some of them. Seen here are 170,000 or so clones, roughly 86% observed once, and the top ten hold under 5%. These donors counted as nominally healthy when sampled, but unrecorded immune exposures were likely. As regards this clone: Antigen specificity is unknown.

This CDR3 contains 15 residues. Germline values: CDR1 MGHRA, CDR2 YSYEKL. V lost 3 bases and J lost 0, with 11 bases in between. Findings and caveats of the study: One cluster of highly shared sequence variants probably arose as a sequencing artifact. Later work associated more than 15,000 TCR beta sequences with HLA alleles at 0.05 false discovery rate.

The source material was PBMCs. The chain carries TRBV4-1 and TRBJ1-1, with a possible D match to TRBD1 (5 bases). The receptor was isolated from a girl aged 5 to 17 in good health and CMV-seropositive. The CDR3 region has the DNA TGCGCCAGCAGCCAGACAGACAGCCTGAACACTGAAGCTTTCTTT. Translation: CASSQTDSLNTEAFF.